The rows below give T cell receptor beta chains drawn from one sample of a study of regulatory T cells in long-lasting Graves disease. Each CDR3 protein is one row after TCRdb ran MiXCR on the multiplex PCR reads. The table has about 350,000 distinct CDR3 sequences, about a sixth seen once; the top ten hold roughly 29%. The sample also formed part of further work on T cells in Graves' hyperthyroidism and ophthalmopathy.

The sequencing used peripheral blood mononuclear cells (PBMCs), collected at new diagnosis, from a patient treated with antithyroid drugs. These receptor sequences come from a man aged 35-49 years with Graves disease. The CDR3 runs from the conserved cysteine through the conserved F or W. Fields, in order: J gene, clone size, V gene, D gene, CDR3 DNA, CDR3 protein. A D gene is named only where the DNA matches it firmly. Expanded clones get a size class; other rows say once, few or many, or leave the size out.

TRBJ2-5	once	TRBV15	-	TGTGCCACCAGCAGCCAAGCCGGGTTGGAGACCCAGTACTTC	CATSSQAGLETQYF
TRBJ2-7	many	TRBV5-1	TRBD1	TGCGCCAGCAGCCCAGACGGACAGGTACTATACGAGCAGTACTTC	CASSPDGQVLYEQYF
TRBJ2-2	many	TRBV24-1	-	TGTGCCACCAGTGTTCCACCAGGCAGGGAGAACACCGGGGAGCTGTTTTTT	CATSVPPGRENTGELFF
TRBJ2-5	many	TRBV28	-	TGTGCCAGCAGTTTTCCCAGCGAAATTCAAGAGACCCAGTACTTC	CASSFPSEIQETQYF
TRBJ1-5	many	TRBV28	TRBD1	TGTGCCAGCAGCCCCCTCGATCCGGGACAGGGGAATCAGCCCCAGCATTTT	CASSPLDPGQGNQPQHF
TRBJ2-3	few	TRBV4-1	-	TGCGCCAGCAGCCAAGATAATTCGGGTGGTGCAGATACGCAGTATTTT	CASSQDNSGGADTQYF
TRBJ1-2	-	TRBV28	-	TGTGCCAGCAGCCGGCGTTTGAGCCACTATGGCTACACCTTC	CASSRRLSHYGYTF
TRBJ1-5	few	TRBV2	-	TGTGCCAGCAGTCAACGGGGCACAAATCAGCCCCAGCATTTT	CASSQRGTNQPQHF
TRBJ2-1	many	TRBV3-1	-	TGTGCCAGCAGCCAAGATCCGAGCGCCCCCTACAATGAGCAGTTCTTC	CASSQDPSAPYNEQFF
TRBJ1-6	many	TRBV20-1	-	TGCAGTGCTAGAGCTCGTGGGGGTCGAGGCTCACCCCTCCACTTT	CSARARGGRGSPLHF
TRBJ2-3	many	TRBV20-1	TRBD2	TGCAGTGCTATCGGAGCGGGGGGGCAGACAGATACGCAGTATTTT	CSAIGAGGQTDTQYF
TRBJ2-3	many	TRBV6-1	-	TGTGCCAGCAGTGAAGGGACAGTAGCAGATACGCAGTATTTT	CASSEGTVADTQYF
TRBJ2-3	many	TRBV7-3	-	TGTGCCAGCAGCGATGTGGGCAGCACAGATACGCAGTATTTT	CASSDVGSTDTQYF
TRBJ1-2	-	TRBV30	TRBD1	TGTGCCTGGAGTGCGACAGGGGACGATGGCTACACCTTC	CAWSATGDDGYTF
TRBJ2-1	many	TRBV5-1	-	TGCGCCAGCAGCAGGGACACAAGCTCCTACAATGAGCAGTTCTTC	CASSRDTSSYNEQFF
TRBJ2-1	-	TRBV5-5	TRBD1	TGTGCCAGCAGCTGGGACAGGGGGAGGGTGGGCTACAATGAGCAGCTCTTC	CASSWDRGRVGYNEQLF
TRBJ2-7	many	TRBV7-8	-	TGTGCCAGCAGCACCCTCGTGGGGGGCTCCTACGAGCAGTACTTC	CASSTLVGGSYEQYF
TRBJ1-2	-	TRBV5-1	-	TGCGCCAGCAGCTCCCGACAGGCCCCATGGAGCTACACCTTC	CASSSRQAPWSYTF
TRBJ2-7	-	TRBV4-2	TRBD1	TGTGCCAGCAGCCAGAACAGGGGTGGGGAATCGGAGCAGTACTTC	CASSQNRGGESEQYF
TRBJ2-7	many	TRBV28	-	TGTGCCAGCAGACGCACAGGGCCCACCTACGAGCAGTACTTC	CASRRTGPTYEQYF
TRBJ2-7	many	TRBV3-1	TRBD2	TGTGCCAGCTCCGGGACTAACGAATACGAGCAGTACTTC	CASSGTNEYEQYF
TRBJ1-5	many	TRBV28	-	TGTGCCAGCAGTTCAAATAGCAATCAGCCCCAGCATTTT	CASSSNSNQPQHF